This TCR beta chain was captured by sequencing in a study of blood T cell repertoires in COVID-19. Assay used: immunoSEQ multiplex PCR; TCRdb lists only in-frame clones, some missing. The sample has over 130,000 clones; 85% to 90% are singletons. CDR1 SGHRS and CDR2 YFSETQ come from the germline V gene. The CDR3 is made up of 14 amino acids. V was shortened by 2 bases and J by 5 bases, with 14 bases between the two germline ends. Sequencing was performed on peripheral blood. The chain has TRBV5-1 and TRBJ2-7, with D possibly TRBD2 on 7 matching bases. This clonotype originated in a woman older than 75 with acute or convalescent COVID-19. CDR3 amino acids: CASSFRGRDNEQYF. For the CDR3, the DNA is TGCGCCAGCAGCTTTAGAGGGAGGGACAACGAGCAGTACTTC. The variable domain in full, completed from reference TRBV5-1 and TRBJ2-7, reads KAGVTQTPRYLIKTRGQQVTLSCSPISGHRSVSWYQQTPGQGLQFLFEYFSETQRNKGNFPGRFSGRQFSNSRSEMNVSTLELGDSALYLCASSFRGRDNEQYFGPGTRLTVT.